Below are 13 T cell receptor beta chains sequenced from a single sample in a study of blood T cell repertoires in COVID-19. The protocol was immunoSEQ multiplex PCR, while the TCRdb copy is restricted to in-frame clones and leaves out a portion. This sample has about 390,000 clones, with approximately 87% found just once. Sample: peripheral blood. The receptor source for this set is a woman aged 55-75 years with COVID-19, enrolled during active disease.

As DNA, the CDR3 is TGTGCCAGCAGCTCAAGTGACAGAACAGATACGCAGTATTTT. Translated, it gives CASSSSDRTDTQYF. The V and J genes are TRBV28 and TRBJ2-3, with a tentative D call TRBD1 (5 bases). V was clipped by 6 bases and J by 3 bases, with 13 bases between them. Germline values: CDR1 MDHEN, CDR2 SYDVKM. The CDR3 has 14 amino acids.

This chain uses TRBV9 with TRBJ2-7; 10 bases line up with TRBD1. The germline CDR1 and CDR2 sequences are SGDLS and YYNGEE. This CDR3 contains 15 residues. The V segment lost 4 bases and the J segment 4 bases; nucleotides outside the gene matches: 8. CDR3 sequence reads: CASSLQDRGAYEQYF. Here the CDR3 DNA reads TGTGCCAGCAGCCTTCAGGACAGGGGGGCGTACGAGCAGTACTTC. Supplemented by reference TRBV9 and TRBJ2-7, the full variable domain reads DSGVTQTPKHLITATGQRVTLRCSPRSGDLSVYWYQQSLDQGLQFLIQYYNGEERAKGNILERFSAQQFPDLHSELNLSSLELGDSALYFCASSLQDRGAYEQYFGPGTRLTVT.

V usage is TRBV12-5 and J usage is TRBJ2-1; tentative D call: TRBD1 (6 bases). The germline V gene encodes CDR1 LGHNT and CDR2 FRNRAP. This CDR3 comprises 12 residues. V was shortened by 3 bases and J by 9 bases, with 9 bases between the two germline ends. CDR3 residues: CASGLTGSEQFF. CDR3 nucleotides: TGTGCTAGTGGTTTAACAGGGAGTGAGCAGTTCTTC. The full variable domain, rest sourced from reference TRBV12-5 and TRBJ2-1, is DARVTQTPRHKVTEMGQEVTMRCQPILGHNTVFWYRQTMMQGLELLAYFRNRAPLDDSGMPKDRFSAEMPDATLATLKIQPSEPRDSAVYFCASGLTGSEQFFGPGTRLTVL.

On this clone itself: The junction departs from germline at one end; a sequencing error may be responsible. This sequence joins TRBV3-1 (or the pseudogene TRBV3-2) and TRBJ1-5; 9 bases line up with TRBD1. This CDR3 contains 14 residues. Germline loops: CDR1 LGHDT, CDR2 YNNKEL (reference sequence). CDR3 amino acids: CASGHGTGNQPQHF. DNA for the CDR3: TGTGCCAGCGGCCACGGGACAGGGAATCAGCCCCAGCATTTT.

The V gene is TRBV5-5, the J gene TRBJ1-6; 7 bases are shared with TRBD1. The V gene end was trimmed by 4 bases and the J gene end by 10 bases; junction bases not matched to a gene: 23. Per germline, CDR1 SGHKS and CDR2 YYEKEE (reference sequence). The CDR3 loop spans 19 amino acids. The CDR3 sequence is CASSREVTGLTGVGSPLHF. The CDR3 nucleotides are TGTGCCAGCAGCAGAGAAGTCACAGGCCTAACAGGGGTCGGATCACCCCTCCACTTT.

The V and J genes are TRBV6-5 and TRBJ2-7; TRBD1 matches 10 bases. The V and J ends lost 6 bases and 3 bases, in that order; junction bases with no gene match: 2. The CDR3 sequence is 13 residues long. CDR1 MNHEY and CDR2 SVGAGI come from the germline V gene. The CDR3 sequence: CASRRTGGYEQYF. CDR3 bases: TGTGCCAGCAGACGGACAGGGGGCTACGAGCAGTACTTC.

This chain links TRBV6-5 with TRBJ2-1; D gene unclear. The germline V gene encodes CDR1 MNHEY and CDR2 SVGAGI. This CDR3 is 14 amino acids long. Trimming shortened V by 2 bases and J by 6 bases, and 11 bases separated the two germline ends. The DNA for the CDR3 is TGTGCCAGCAGTTACAAGCCCCCTTCCAATGAGCAGTTCTTC. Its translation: CASSYKPPSNEQFF.

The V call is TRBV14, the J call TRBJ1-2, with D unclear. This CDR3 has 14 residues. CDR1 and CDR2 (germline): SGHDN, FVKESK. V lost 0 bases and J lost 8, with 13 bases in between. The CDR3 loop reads CASSQEEWPKGYTF. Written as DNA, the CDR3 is TGTGCCAGCAGCCAAGAAGAATGGCCGAAGGGCTACACCTTC.

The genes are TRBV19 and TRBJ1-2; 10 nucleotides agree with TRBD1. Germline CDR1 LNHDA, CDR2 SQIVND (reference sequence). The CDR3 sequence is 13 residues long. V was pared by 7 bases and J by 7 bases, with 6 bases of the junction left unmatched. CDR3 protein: CASMGTGVRGYTF. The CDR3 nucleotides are TGTGCCAGTATGGGGACAGGGGTTCGTGGCTACACCTTC.

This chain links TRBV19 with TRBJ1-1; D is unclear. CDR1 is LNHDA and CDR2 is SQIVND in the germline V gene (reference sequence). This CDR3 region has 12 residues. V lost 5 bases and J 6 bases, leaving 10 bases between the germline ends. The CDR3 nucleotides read TGTGCCAGTAGTCCTAAGCACGCTGAAGCTTTCTTT. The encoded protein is CASSPKHAEAFF. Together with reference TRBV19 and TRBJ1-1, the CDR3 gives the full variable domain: DGGITQSPKYLFRKEGQNVTLSCEQNLNHDAMYWYRQDPGQGLRLIYYSQIVNDFQKGDIAEGYSVSREKKESFPLTVTSAQKNPTAFYLCASSPKHAEAFFGQGTRLTVV.

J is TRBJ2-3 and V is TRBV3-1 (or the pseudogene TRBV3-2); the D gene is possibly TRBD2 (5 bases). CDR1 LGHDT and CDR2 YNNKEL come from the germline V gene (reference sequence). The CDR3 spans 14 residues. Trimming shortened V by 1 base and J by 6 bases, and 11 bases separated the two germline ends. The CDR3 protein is CASSQVPGSDTQYF. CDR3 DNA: TGTGCCAGCAGCCAAGTGCCGGGGAGCGATACGCAGTATTTT.

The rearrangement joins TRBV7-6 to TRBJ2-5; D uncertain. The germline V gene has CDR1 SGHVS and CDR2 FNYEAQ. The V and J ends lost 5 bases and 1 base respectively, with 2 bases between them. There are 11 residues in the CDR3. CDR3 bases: TGTGCCAGCAGCCTCCAAGAGACCCAGTACTTC. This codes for CASSLQETQYF.

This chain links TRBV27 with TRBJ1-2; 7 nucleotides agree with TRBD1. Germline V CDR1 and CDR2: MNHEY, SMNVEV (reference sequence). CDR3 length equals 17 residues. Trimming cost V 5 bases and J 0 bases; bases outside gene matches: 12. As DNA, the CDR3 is TGTGCCAGCAGTCCCCGGGACAGTGGAGGTTCTAACTATGGCTACACCTTC. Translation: CASSPRDSGGSNYGYTF.